This T cell receptor beta chain was observed in a study of blood T cell repertoires in COVID-19. As for the study in general: There were acute and convalescent COVID-19 samples, and they came from the United States, Italy and Spain. T cells, B-cell-depleted T cells, or PBMCs provided the cDNA or gDNA that served as material.

This clone showed up just a few times. In the original analysis: Estimation of nucleated cell counts relied on the amplification of reference gene primers. Clones were sequenced by immunoSEQ multiplex PCR, and TCRdb holds only the in-frame ones, with some missing. V, J and clone size derive from that table, while D and trimming were established from the DNA sequence. The table lists 60,000 to 95,000 clones, roughly 89% of them singletons. V was trimmed by 0 bases and J by 11 bases, leaving 8 bases between them. The length of the CDR3 is 13 residues. This sequence joins TRBV12-3 or TRBV12-4 and TRBJ1-6; D is ambiguous. The source of this sequence is a human donor in a cohort sampled during active COVID-19. Material: peripheral blood. The DNA for the CDR3 is TGTGCCAGCAGTTTAGCTGGCCCGACACCCCTCCACTTT. Translating gives CASSLAGPTPLHF.